This entry lists 23 T cell receptor beta chains sequenced from one sample in a study of T cells in Graves' hyperthyroidism and ophthalmopathy. The CDR3 regions of TCR beta were amplified from RNA transcripts. The TCR CDR3 first-round RT-PCR relied on the HTBI primer set. TCRdb re-called the multiplex PCR reads with MiXCR, one entry per CDR3 protein. The sample has nearly 750,000 distinct CDR3 sequences, about 35% seen once. Sequencing was performed on blood. The receptors stem from a middle-aged woman with Graves' hyperthyroidism.

This clonotype was observed many times. The chain links TRBV2 to TRBJ1-5; 7 nucleotides agree with TRBD1. CDR1 is SNHLY, CDR2 FYNNEI, per germline. The CDR3 contains 15 residues. V shed 6 bases, J shed 0 bases, and the junction held 5 bases outside the gene matches. Here the CDR3 DNA reads TGTGCCAGCAGGGCGGACAGGAGTAGCAATCAGCCCCAGCATTTT. It yields the protein CASRADRSSNQPQHF.

This clonotype was counted at least ten times. The chain is built from TRBV12-3 or TRBV12-4 and TRBJ2-6; D call uncertain. The CDR3 is 15 amino acids. Trimming removed 7 bases at V and 2 bases at J, with 12 bases between. The CDR3 DNA follows: TGTGCCAGCACGAATTACCTCCCTGGGGCCAACGTCCTGACTTTC. Translation gives CASTNYLPGANVLTF.

The chain uses TRBV5-1 and TRBJ2-2; tentative D call: TRBD2 (5 bases). This CDR3 has 14 residues. V was trimmed by 6 bases and J by 1 base, leaving 10 bases between them. The germline V gene has CDR1 SGHRS and CDR2 YFSETQ. The CDR3 coding sequence is TGCGCCAGCAACGAGCGGAGGAACACCGGGGAGCTGTTTTTT. This sequence encodes CASNERRNTGELFF.

The V and J genes are TRBV20-1 and TRBJ2-7; 9 nucleotides agree with TRBD1. Germline loops: CDR1 DFQATT, CDR2 SNEGSKA (reference sequence). This CDR3 comprises 14 residues. The V gene end was trimmed by 4 bases and the J gene end by 4 bases; junction bases not matched to a gene: 8. The CDR3 loop is CSATPTGGWYEQYF. The DNA for the CDR3 is TGCAGTGCTACCCCGACAGGGGGTTGGTACGAGCAGTACTTC.

This clonotype was counted ten times or more. The rearrangement links TRBV5-8 to TRBJ1-2, with D possibly matching TRBD1 (5 bases). This CDR3 has 16 amino acids. CDR1 and CDR2 (germline): SGHTS, YDEGEE. Trimming removed 4 bases from V and 5 bases from J, with 21 bases in between. In DNA, the CDR3 is TGTGCCAGCAGCGGGCAAGGGAGTGGGGCAGTTTATGGCTACACCTTC. Translation: CASSGQGSGAVYGYTF.

As DNA, the CDR3 is TGTGCCAGCAGAACCGGGATTCAGGGGACTAACTATGGCTACACCTTC. Its protein product is CASRTGIQGTNYGYTF. V usage is TRBV5-5 and J usage is TRBJ1-2; D might be TRBD1 (6 bases). The CDR3 is made up of 16 amino acids. CDR1 is SGHKS, CDR2 YYEKEE, per germline (reference sequence). Trimming took off 5 bases at V and 0 bases at J, with 17 bases between the two ends.

The chain uses TRBV7-9 and TRBJ2-5; D ambiguous. Germline V CDR1 and CDR2: SEHNR, FQNEAQ (reference sequence). The V and J ends lost 8 bases and 5 bases respectively, with 12 bases between them. The CDR3 extends over 12 amino acids. CDR3 bases: TGTGCCAGCGCCTGGGTGAAGGAGACCCAGTACTTC. Protein: CASAWVKETQYF.

This clonotype was seen only once. At one end, the junction sequence differs from germline, possibly due to a read error. J is TRBJ2-7 and V is TRBV7-2; the D is unclear. Germline CDR1 SGHTA, CDR2 FQGNSA. This CDR3 contains 14 residues. The CDR3 nucleotides read TGCGCCAGCAGCCAAGGTACGCAATCCTACGAGCAGTACTTC. This codes for CASSQGTQSYEQYF.

This clonotype was seen ten or more times. The chain employs TRBV29-1 and TRBJ1-2; TRBD1 aligns across 8 bases. The CDR3 extends over 14 amino acids. Germline lookup yields CDR1 SQVTM and CDR2 ANQGSEA. The ends lost 3 bases at V and 8 bases at J; junction bases unmatched: 11. Here the CDR3 reads CSVEATGATRGYTF. The CDR3 nucleotides read TGCAGCGTTGAGGCGACAGGGGCCACTAGGGGCTACACCTTC.

The gene calls are TRBV10-1 and TRBJ2-3; D could derive from TRBD1 or TRBD2 (5 bases each). The CDR3 is 15 residues long. V lost 4 bases and J 2 bases, leaving 13 bases between the germline ends. Germline lookup yields CDR1 WNHNN and CDR2 SYGVQD (reference sequence). CDR3 sequence (DNA): TGCGCCAGCAGTGGACGGGGCGACCCCACAGATACGCAGTATTTT. Protein: CASSGRGDPTDTQYF.

This clonotype was seen more than once but under ten times. This may stem from a read error, because a much larger clone lies one nucleotide away. The V gene is TRBV19, the J gene TRBJ2-7; D may be TRBD1 (6 bases). CDR3 length equals 14 residues. V was trimmed by 6 bases and J by 2 bases, leaving 14 bases between them. Germline assignment: CDR1 LNHDA and CDR2 SQIVND (reference sequence). CDR3 amino acids: CASSRDKDTYEQYF. In DNA, the CDR3 is TGTGCCAGTAGCCGGGACAAGGATACCTACGAGCAGTACTTC.

As to this clonotype: This may come from a read error, since a much larger clone is one base off. This chain uses TRBV7-9 with TRBJ1-3, with D unclear. The CDR3 consists of 15 residues. The germline V gene encodes CDR1 SEHNR and CDR2 FQNEAQ (reference sequence). CDR3 residues: CASAAGSSSGNTVYF. The CDR3 nucleotides are TGTGCCAGCGCCGCGGGGTCCTCCTCTGGAAACACCGTATATTTT.

A remark on this clonotype: Possible read error: a much larger clone is one base away. A read error is likely, as this CDR3 ends without the conserved phenylalanine or tryptophan. The V gene is TRBV2, the J gene TRBJ1-2; tentatively, D is TRBD1 (5 bases). The germline CDR1 and CDR2 sequences are SNHLY and FYNNEI. CDR3 length: 15 residues. V lost 6 bases to trimming and J lost 5 bases, with 19 bases between them. The CDR3 region is CASSPTDQGLYGYTS. The CDR3 region has the DNA TGTGCCAGCAGCCCCACGGATCAGGGTTTGTATGGCTACACCTCC.

J is TRBJ2-1 and V is TRBV20-1; D remains ambiguous. V lost 6 bases and J lost 4, with 13 bases in between. This CDR3 region has 13 residues. The germline gives CDR1 DFQATT, CDR2 SNEGSKA (reference sequence). The CDR3 region is CSADGTPYNEQFF. Written as DNA, the CDR3 is TGCAGTGCCGACGGTACCCCTTACAATGAGCAGTTCTTC.

This clonotype was seen at least ten times. The chain couples TRBV12-3 or TRBV12-4 to TRBJ2-7, with D possibly TRBD1 on 5 matching bases. The CDR3 runs to 13 residues. V lost 2 bases and J 4 bases, leaving 9 bases between the germline ends. The CDR3 reads CASSLQGFYEQYF. CDR3 bases: TGTGCCAGCAGTTTACAGGGTTTTTACGAGCAGTACTTC.

The sample holds many counts of this clonotype. The CDR3 DNA follows: TGTGCCAGCAGCTCCGACGGTGGGCATTCACCCCTCCACTTT. This sequence encodes CASSSDGGHSPLHF. The chain employs TRBV7-2 and TRBJ1-6; D is unclear. CDR3 size: 14 residues. Germline CDR1 SGHTA, CDR2 FQGNSA. The germline V and J ends were trimmed by 4 bases and 8 bases, with 12 bases remaining between them.

This clonotype occurred many times. The chain joins TRBV20-1 to TRBJ1-6; 9 nucleotides line up with TRBD1. The CDR3 totals 13 residues. The V gene end was trimmed by 6 bases and the J gene end by 8 bases; junction bases not matched to a gene: 5. Germline CDR1 and CDR2: DFQATT and SNEGSKA (reference sequence). CDR3 DNA: TGCAGTGCCAGGGACAGGGCAGATTCACCCCTCCACTTT. This translates into CSARDRADSPLHF.

This clonotype was seen many times. This chain uses TRBV29-1 with TRBJ2-7; TRBD2 might be the D (6 bases). Germline CDR1 is SQVTM and CDR2 is ANQGSEA. Trimming took 5 bases from V and 3 from J, leaving 14 bases between them. This CDR3 region has 13 residues. The CDR3, as DNA: TGCAGCGTTATCCGGGGGTTTGACTACGAGCAGTACTTC. Protein: CSVIRGFDYEQYF.

V gene TRBV19 combines with J gene TRBJ1-3, with TRBD1 as a possible D gene (5 bases). V was shortened by 4 bases and J by 5 bases, with 12 bases between the two germline ends. The CDR3 has 14 amino acids. The germline V gene has CDR1 LNHDA and CDR2 SQIVND (reference sequence). CDR3 sequence (DNA): TGTGCCAGTAGTAGAGAAGGGGCGAGAAACACCATATATTTT. This sequence encodes CASSREGARNTIYF. The variable domain in full, completed from reference TRBV19 and TRBJ1-3, reads DGGITQSPKYLFRKEGQNVTLSCEQNLNHDAMYWYRQDPGQGLRLIYYSQIVNDFQKGDIAEGYSVSREKKESFPLTVTSAQKNPTAFYLCASSREGARNTIYFGEGSWLTVV.

At least ten counts were recorded for this clonotype. The rearrangement joins TRBV20-1 to TRBJ1-1; no clear D. Trimming took 5 bases from V and 2 from J, leaving 12 bases between them. The CDR3 is 13 residues long. CDR1 and CDR2 (germline): DFQATT, SNEGSKA (reference sequence). DNA of the CDR3: TGCAGTGCTCTGAAGGGCAGCAACACTGAAGCTTTCTTT. Translated: CSALKGSNTEAFF.

This clonotype has only a few counts. The chain carries TRBV24-1 and TRBJ2-3, with D perhaps TRBD1 or TRBD2 (5 bases each). V dropped 4 bases and J dropped 5 bases, with 15 bases sitting between them. The CDR3 contains 15 residues. The germline gives CDR1 KGHDR, CDR2 SFDVKD. This CDR3 reads CATSDRDQRRDTQYF. In DNA, the CDR3 is TGTGCCACCAGTGACCGGGACCAGAGGCGAGATACGCAGTATTTT.

The chain recombines TRBV12-3 or TRBV12-4 with TRBJ1-4; the match to TRBD1 covers 8 bases. The V and J ends lost 3 bases and 7 bases, in that order; junction bases with no gene match: 4. There are 14 residues in the CDR3. The CDR3 reads CASSLTGELEKLFF. The CDR3 nucleotides read TGTGCCAGCAGTTTGACAGGGGAGCTTGAAAAACTGTTTTTT.

V is TRBV12-3 or TRBV12-4 and J is TRBJ2-2; tentative D call: TRBD2 (5 bases). The CDR3 consists of 13 residues. The V end lost 6 bases, the J end lost 5 bases, and 10 bases lay between the germline ends. The CDR3 reads CASSEAVTGELFF. Here the CDR3 DNA reads TGTGCCAGCAGCGAAGCGGTAACCGGGGAGCTGTTTTTT.